Presented here are 29 T cell receptor beta chains from one specimen sequenced in a study of blood T cell repertoires in COVID-19. The data were produced by immunoSEQ multiplex PCR, yet TCRdb's version contains in-frame clones alone and is incomplete. Altogether hundreds of thousands of clones are present, around 87% being singletons, with the ten largest covering 1.1%. The sequencing input was PBMCs or T cells enriched from blood (not recorded which). These receptors were collected from a man between 25 and 39 years old who had recovered from COVID-19.

The chain links TRBV5-1 to TRBJ2-3; 13 nucleotides align to TRBD2. This CDR3 contains 15 residues. Germline CDR1 SGHRS, CDR2 YFSETQ. V dropped 4 bases and J dropped 5; count of bases not matched to a gene: 4. CDR3: CASSVGLAGVDTQYF. As DNA, the CDR3 is TGCGCCAGCAGCGTCGGACTAGCGGGAGTAGATACGCAGTATTTT. The variable domain in full, with the rest retrieved from reference TRBV5-1 and TRBJ2-3, is KAGVTQTPRYLIKTRGQQVTLSCSPISGHRSVSWYQQTPGQGLQFLFEYFSETQRNKGNFPGRFSGRQFSNSRSEMNVSTLELGDSALYLCASSVGLAGVDTQYFGPGTRLTVL.

The chain is built from TRBV2 and TRBJ2-5; TRBD2 matches at 10 bases. The V gene end was trimmed by 7 bases and the J gene end by 4 bases; junction bases not matched to a gene: 12. Germline CDR1 is SNHLY and CDR2 is FYNNEI. The CDR3 sequence is 16 residues long. The CDR3 DNA is TGTGCCAGCAAGGGAAATCCGGGACTAGCGATAGAGACCCAGTACTTC. Translating gives CASKGNPGLAIETQYF.

This chain joins TRBV28 and TRBJ2-5, with D possibly matching TRBD2 (5 bases). The ends were cut back, 5 bases at V and 5 bases at J, with 18 bases in the middle. The V gene's germline CDR1 is MDHEN and CDR2 SYDVKM. CDR3 size: 15 residues. CDR3 nucleotides: TGTGCCAGCAGTAATGCCCTGAATCGAGGGGAGACCCAGTACTTC. Translating it yields CASSNALNRGETQYF. Together with reference TRBV28 and TRBJ2-5, the CDR3 gives the full variable domain: DVKVTQSSRYLVKRTGEKVFLECVQDMDHENMFWYRQDPGLGLRLIYFSYDVKMKEKGDIPEGYSVSREKKERFSLILESASTNQTSMYLCASSNALNRGETQYFGPGTRLLVL.

V is TRBV18 and J is TRBJ1-1, with TRBD1 identical over 10 bases. Trimming cost V 4 bases and J 1 base; bases outside gene matches: 12. The CDR3 contains 18 residues. Germline lookup yields CDR1 KGHSH and CDR2 LQKENI. CDR3 region: CASSRIDRGHEGNTEAFF. As DNA, the CDR3 is TGTGCCAGCTCACGGATAGACAGGGGGCACGAAGGGAACACTGAAGCTTTCTTT.

V and J are TRBV27 and TRBJ2-7; possible D gene TRBD2, 6 bases. This CDR3 has 14 amino acids. V dropped 6 bases and J dropped 4 bases, with 16 bases sitting between them. Looked up from germline, CDR1 is MNHEY and CDR2 is SMNVEV (reference sequence). CDR3 loop: CASRHGGEDYEQYF. DNA for the CDR3: TGTGCCAGCAGGCACGGAGGGGAGGATTACGAGCAGTACTTC.

This clone was detected once. The V call is TRBV7-9, the J call TRBJ1-1, with 8 bases identical to TRBD1. Germline V gives CDR1 SEHNR, CDR2 FQNEAQ (reference sequence). The V and J ends lost 3 bases and 1 base, in that order; junction bases with no gene match: 1. The CDR3 runs 14 residues. CDR3 sequence reads: CASSLGTGNTEAFF. Here the CDR3 DNA reads TGTGCCAGCAGCTTGGGGACAGGGAACACTGAAGCTTTCTTT.

The CDR3 protein is CASSRVPSGNTGELFF. DNA for the CDR3: TGTGCCAGCAGTCGGGTACCTAGCGGGAACACCGGGGAGCTGTTTTTT. The chain employs TRBV7-3 and TRBJ2-2, with TRBD2 matching over 7 bases. Germline CDR1 SGHTA, CDR2 FQGTGA. V trimming: 6 bases; J trimming: 1 base; junction bases outside the gene matches: 8. The CDR3 has 16 amino acids.

The gene calls are TRBV12-3 or TRBV12-4 and TRBJ1-6; D is unclear. V was clipped by 4 bases and J by 10 bases, with 8 bases between them. The CDR3 consists of 12 residues. CDR3 region: CASSSQASPLHF. Written as DNA, the CDR3 is TGTGCCAGCAGTTCCCAGGCATCACCCCTCCACTTT.

J is TRBJ2-5 and V is TRBV7-2, with 8 bases identical to TRBD2. This CDR3 region has 16 residues. Germline-derived CDR1 and CDR2 are SGHTA and FQGNSA. The J segment lost 4 bases and the V segment lost 1 base, leaving 8 bases of the junction unmatched. The CDR3 here is CASSLGGLALGETQYF. For the CDR3, the DNA is TGTGCCAGCAGCTTAGGTGGACTAGCCCTGGGAGAGACCCAGTACTTC.

The chain has TRBV4-2 and TRBJ1-4; TRBD1 agrees at 7 bases. In germline, CDR1 is LGHNA, CDR2 YNFKEQ. This CDR3 has 14 residues. Trimming at V came to 4 bases and at J to 7 bases, leaving 6 bases not matched to a gene. CDR3 DNA: TGTGCCAGCAGCCGCGGACAGGACATTGAAAAACTGTTTTTT. It codes for CASSRGQDIEKLFF.

The gene calls are TRBV24-1 and TRBJ2-1, with 9 bases that match TRBD1. CDR3 size: 13 residues. Germline values: CDR1 KGHDR, CDR2 SFDVKD. V lost 7 bases to trimming and J lost 7 bases; unmatched junction nucleotides: 4. CDR3 nucleotides: TGTGCCACCAGCCTGACAGGGGGGAATGAGCAGTTCTTC. It specifies CATSLTGGNEQFF.

The J gene is TRBJ1-2, the V gene TRBV18; 7 bases are shared with TRBD1. The CDR3 extends over 14 amino acids. V was clipped by 2 bases and J by 5 bases; unmatched bases: 5. Germline V lookup: CDR1 KGHSH, CDR2 LQKENI. The CDR3 nucleotides read TGTGCCAGCTCACCAGGGACAGAATTTTATGGCTACACCTTC. Translation gives CASSPGTEFYGYTF.

The rearrangement uses TRBV28 and TRBJ1-1; weak D call: TRBD1 (6 bases). With 5 bases removed from V and 11 bases from J, the gap between germline ends came to 15 bases. The CDR3 consists of 12 residues. Germline V gene sequence: CDR1 MDHEN, CDR2 SYDVKM. CDR3 protein: CASSLSQGWAFF. The CDR3 DNA sequence: TGTGCCAGCAGTCTATCTCAGGGGTGGGCTTTCTTT.

The chain combines TRBV12-3 or TRBV12-4 with TRBJ1-2; D possibly corresponds to TRBD1 (5 bases). The V and J ends lost 4 bases and 7 bases respectively, with 13 bases between them. CDR3 length: 13 residues. In nucleotides, the CDR3 is TGTGCCAGCAGTTCAACCGGGGGGGGTGGCTACACCTTC. It yields the protein CASSSTGGGGYTF.

This rearrangement joins TRBV3-1 (or the pseudogene TRBV3-2) to TRBJ2-1, with 7 bases identical to TRBD2. From germline, CDR1 is LGHDT and CDR2 YNNKEL (reference sequence). The CDR3 has 13 residues. The junction had 8 bases not matched to a gene; V was cut back by 1 base and J by 14 bases. The CDR3 protein is CASSQVRGEGEFF. Written as DNA, the CDR3 is TGTGCCAGCAGCCAAGTTCGGGGGGAGGGCGAGTTCTTC.

This clone was seen only once. Here the CDR3 DNA reads TGTGCTAGTGGTTTCGGTCAGGGGGGCTACGAGCAGTACTTC. Protein sequence: CASGFGQGGYEQYF. The V and J genes are TRBV12-5 and TRBJ2-7, with D maybe TRBD1 (7 bases). Trimming stripped 3 bases from V and 3 bases from J, with 12 bases between. The CDR3 covers 14 residues. Germline V lookup: CDR1 LGHNT, CDR2 FRNRAP.

This clone was recorded a few times. The chain uses TRBV10-3 and TRBJ1-1; perhaps TRBD1 as D (6 bases). Germline V CDR1 and CDR2: ENHRY, SYGVKD. Trimming removed 6 bases at V and 2 bases at J, with 7 bases between. The CDR3 contains 12 residues. The CDR3 region is CAISRGNTEAFF. CDR3 DNA: TGTGCCATCAGCAGGGGAAACACTGAAGCTTTCTTT.

The chain couples TRBV5-1 to TRBJ1-2; D might be TRBD1 (5 bases). The germline CDR1 and CDR2 sequences are SGHRS and YFSETQ. The CDR3 runs 13 residues. V was shortened by 4 bases and J by 6 bases, with 13 bases between the two germline ends. DNA for the CDR3: TGCGCCAGCAGCCCCCAGTCGGGGGATGGCTACACCTTC. Translated: CASSPQSGDGYTF.

The chain combines TRBV2 with TRBJ2-1; 8 bases line up with TRBD2. The germline V gene has CDR1 SNHLY and CDR2 FYNNEI. The CDR3 has 15 amino acids. Trimming took 10 bases from V and 4 from J; bases not matched to a gene: 12. Here the CDR3 DNA reads TGTGCCACCGGTTCATTAGCGGGACCTTACAATGAGCAGTTCTTC. This gives the protein CATGSLAGPYNEQFF.

The chain recombines TRBV7-9 with TRBJ2-3; 10 nucleotides align to TRBD2. CDR1 and CDR2 (germline): SEHNR, FQNEAQ (reference sequence). The trim removed 5 bases at V and 5 bases at J, leaving 13 bases unmatched. CDR3 length: 17 residues. The CDR3 DNA sequence: TGTGCCAGCAGCCTTTTAGGGCTAGCGGGAGTTGGAGATACGCAGTATTTT. It codes for CASSLLGLAGVGDTQYF.

The chain links TRBV2 to TRBJ2-6; D call uncertain. This CDR3 region has 13 residues. Germline V gene sequence: CDR1 SNHLY, CDR2 FYNNEI. V lost 10 bases, J lost 1 base, and 8 bases lay in between. CDR3 residues: CATTGSGANVLTF. DNA of the CDR3: TGTGCCACCACCGGGTCTGGGGCCAACGTCCTGACTTTC.

This chain links TRBV18 with TRBJ2-1; 7 bases map to TRBD1. CDR1 and CDR2 from the germline V gene are KGHSH and LQKENI. The CDR3 spans 16 residues. The junction had 12 bases not matched to a gene; V was cut back by 6 bases and J by 4 bases. The CDR3 spells CASSRTTGTAYNEQFF. For the CDR3, the DNA is TGTGCCAGCTCCCGCACTACCGGGACAGCTTACAATGAGCAGTTCTTC.

This clone has more than one count but fewer than ten. V and J are TRBV7-9 and TRBJ1-5; D remains unclear. The CDR3 has 12 residues. Germline-derived CDR1 and CDR2 are SEHNR and FQNEAQ (reference sequence). V gave up 5 bases and J gave up 6 bases, with 8 bases separating them. CDR3 residues: CASSRDLQPQHF. The CDR3 DNA sequence: TGTGCCAGCAGCCGGGATCTTCAGCCCCAGCATTTT. Filled out from reference TRBV7-9 and TRBJ1-5, the complete variable domain reads DTGVSQNPRHKITKRGQNVTFRCDPISEHNRLYWYRQTLGQGPEFLTYFQNEAQLEKSRLLSDRFSAERPKGSFSTLEIQRTEQGDSAMYLCASSRDLQPQHFGDGTRLSIL.

This clone was recorded only once. The rearrangement uses TRBV7-9 and TRBJ1-2; tentative D call: TRBD1 (6 bases). CDR3 length: 12 residues. CDR1 and CDR2 (germline): SEHNR, FQNEAQ (reference sequence). V was cut by 4 bases and J by 8 bases, with 11 bases left in between. The CDR3 DNA reads TGTGCCAGCAGCTCCCAGGGGTTCGGCTACACCTTC. It yields the protein CASSSQGFGYTF.

The chain recombines TRBV12-3 or TRBV12-4 with TRBJ2-7; 7 bases agree with TRBD1. The CDR3 is 13 residues long. V gave up 7 bases and J gave up 5 bases; unmatched junction bases: 8. The CDR3 DNA reads TGTGCCAGCAAACGACAGGGAATCCACGAGCAGTACTTC. Its protein is CASKRQGIHEQYF.

This sequence joins TRBV11-2 and TRBJ2-7, with D maybe TRBD2 (6 bases). CDR3 length: 14 amino acids. The germline gives CDR1 SGHAT, CDR2 FQNNGV. V was trimmed by 2 bases and J by 2 bases, leaving 10 bases between them. Here the CDR3 DNA reads TGTGCCAGCAGCTTACAGGAGGGACCCTACGAGCAGTACTTC. Translating it yields CASSLQEGPYEQYF. The full variable domain, rest sourced from reference TRBV11-2 and TRBJ2-7, is EAGVAQSPRYKIIEKRQSVAFWCNPISGHATLYWYQQILGQGPKLLIQFQNNGVVDDSQLPKDRFSAERLKGVDSTLKIQPAKLEDSAVYLCASSLQEGPYEQYFGPGTRLTVT.

CDR3 amino acids: CASSLLATDTQYF. DNA for the CDR3: TGTGCCAGCAGTCTACTAGCGACAGATACGCAGTATTTT. The chain joins TRBV6-5 to TRBJ2-3, with TRBD2 matching 7 bases. Germline V lookup: CDR1 MNHEY, CDR2 SVGAGI. Trimming cost V 5 bases and J 3 bases; bases outside gene matches: 2. CDR3 length equals 13 residues.

A single count supports this clone. This sequence joins TRBV7-8 and TRBJ1-1, with 11 bases identical to TRBD1. Germline V gene sequence: CDR1 SGHVS, CDR2 FQNEAQ. V was clipped by 5 bases and J by 1 base; unmatched bases: 3. This CDR3 region has 15 residues. Here the CDR3 DNA reads TGTGCCAGCAGCCGGACAGGGGGCTGGAACACTGAAGCTTTCTTT. This gives the protein CASSRTGGWNTEAFF.

This clone was seen a single time. This chain uses TRBV9 with TRBJ2-7; 7 nucleotides match TRBD2. Germline V gene lookup returns CDR1 SGDLS and CDR2 YYNGEE. V trimming: 4 bases; J trimming: 0 bases; junction bases outside the gene matches: 10. The CDR3 contains 16 residues. The DNA for the CDR3 is TGTGCCAGCAGCCTCTCTAGCGGATCCTCCTCCTACGAGCAGTACTTC. Protein sequence: CASSLSSGSSSYEQYF.